The 4 T cell receptor beta chains presented below share a single source sample, sequenced in a study of cytomegalovirus exposure and HLA in healthy donors. 60 Vbeta and 13 Jbeta primers were used in PCR. Measured with immunoSEQ multiplex PCR; TCRdb has only the in-frame clones, and not every one. This table holds some 200,000 clones, around 75% found once. The sequenced sample was PBMCs. These receptors came from a male donor in good health and CMV-seropositive.

The chain combines TRBV5-4 with TRBJ2-5; a possible D gene is TRBD1 (6 bases). The end of the DNA fits TRBJ2-7 better, so the J call may be wrong. CDR1 and CDR2 (germline): SGHNT, YYREEE (reference sequence). The CDR3 is 18 amino acids. In nucleotides, the CDR3 is TGTGCCAGCAGCCCCCACCGGGACACAAGCCCCTTACAGGGCGAGCAGTACTTC. Translating gives CASSPHRDTSPLQGEQYF.

The chain is built from TRBV6-4 and TRBJ2-1, with 10 bases fitting TRBD2. The junction had 14 bases not matched to a gene; V was cut back by 0 bases and J by 9 bases. This CDR3 comprises 18 residues. The V gene's germline CDR1 is MRHNA and CDR2 SNTAGT. The CDR3 DNA reads TGTGCCAGCAGTGACTCAGCTAGCGGGAGCCCTAGACTCAGTGAGCAGTTCTTC. Protein product: CASSDSASGSPRLSEQFF.

The chain links TRBV12-5 to TRBJ1-1; D perhaps matches TRBD1 (5 bases). This CDR3 region has 15 residues. Per germline, CDR1 LGHNT and CDR2 FRNRAP. Between the trimmed V and J ends, which lost 6 bases and 5 bases, there was a span of 19 bases. The CDR3 DNA reads as TGTGCTAGTGGGACCGTGCTTGGGGGGTTAACTGAAGCTTTCTTT. As protein: CASGTVLGGLTEAFF.

A note on this clone: The junction shows a germline mismatch at one end, possibly a read error. The genes are TRBV7-7 and TRBJ2-2; D not certain. Germline V CDR1 and CDR2: SSHAT, FNYEAQ (reference sequence). The CDR3 runs to 13 residues. The CDR3 coding sequence is TGTGCTAGCAGCTTAGCCGACACCGGGGAGCTGTTTTTT. Its protein is CASSLADTGELFF. The full variable domain, its missing parts supplied by reference TRBV7-7 and TRBJ2-2, is GAGVSQSPRYKVTKRGQDVTLRCDPISSHATLYWYQQALGQGPEFLTYFNYEAQPDKSGLPSDRFSAERPEGSISTLTIQRTEQRDSAMYRCASSLADTGELFFGEGSRLTVL.